This record concerns one TCR beta chain sequence. No antigen is known for it. This entry belongs to a study of T-cell memory formation after mild COVID-19. Overall study findings and caveats: Clones contracting over day 15 to 85 were CD4/CD8 balanced, with later expanders leaning CD4+.

The CDR3 runs to 15 residues. Germline V gene sequence: CDR1 SGDLS, CDR2 YYNGEE. Unmatched junction bases numbered 5, after V lost 0 bases and J lost 7 bases. MiXCR, run by TCRdb on the 5' RACE reads, gives a single entry per CDR3 protein. This table holds approximately 98,000 distinct CDR3 sequences, over 15% found once. The sequenced material came from PBMCs or a T cell subset sorted from them (not recorded which). This chain connects TRBV9 to TRBJ2-1; TRBD2 matches at 9 bases. The TCR comes from a man between 18 and 29 years old who had mild COVID-19 (a few samples of this study predate the infection). Cell type and time point are not known. CDR3 loop: CASSVEVAGENEQFF. The CDR3 DNA reads TGTGCCAGCAGCGTAGAAGTAGCGGGGGAAAATGAGCAGTTCTTC.